This T cell receptor beta chain is drawn from a study of T cell responses to AZD1222 COVID-19 vaccine. Libraries were prepared by immunoSEQ multiplex PCR; TCRdb keeps only in-frame clonotypes and omits some of them. There are 150,000 to 200,000 clones in the sample; approximately 92% occur only once, and under 1.1% lies in the top ten. The specimen comprised peripheral blood, sampled 28 days after the second dose of the MenACWY control vaccine. This TCR was sampled from an adult who received the MenACWY meningococcal vaccine as a control.

Here the CDR3 reads CASSQGGSGGHGEQFF. In DNA, the CDR3 is TGTGCCAGCAGCCAAGGGGGCAGCGGGGGCCACGGTGAGCAGTTCTTC. The rearrangement links TRBV4-2 to TRBJ2-1; 8 positions agree with TRBD2. The length of the CDR3 is 16 residues. Germline assignment: CDR1 LGHNA and CDR2 YNFKEQ. Trimming took 1 base from V and 9 from J; bases not matched to a gene: 11.